The present entry profiles one T cell receptor (beta chain) with its context. A much larger clonotype is one base distant, so this may be a read error. This same CDR3 is encoded by further DNA sequences in the sample. The CDR3 contains 20 residues. The V segment lost 1 base and the J segment 4 bases; nucleotides outside the gene matches: 16. Germline V CDR1 and CDR2: SGDLS, YYNGEE. As processed by the authors: Differences in CDR3 between clinicopathological groups were drawn on to build a classifier intended to discriminate distant-metastatic papillary thyroid cancer patients. With MiXCR, TCRdb called clones anew from the PCR reads. For this entry, the V and J calls and clone size follow TCRdb and not the study's own pipeline. The sample includes 26,000 or so clones, roughly 17% of them seen just once. Thyroid surgery took place with no prior treatment in any patient. The data are from a study of metastatic and nonmetastatic thyroid tumors. In the study overall: Comparative analysis of repertoires was undertaken across blood and tumor or nodule tissue obtained from malignant and benign thyroid patients.

The sequenced sample was blood. The J gene is TRBJ2-6, the V gene TRBV9; 8 bases are shared with TRBD1. The receptor's source is a female donor with papillary thyroid cancer or a benign thyroid nodule (not recorded which). Some clones in this sample may be carry-over from other donors' samples. As DNA, the CDR3 is TGTGCCAGCAGCGTAAATAAACTGACAGGGGCGGTCTCCGGGGCCAACGTCCTGACTTTC. Translated, it gives CASSVNKLTGAVSGANVLTF.